The clone carrying this T cell receptor beta chain was found once. As yet, its antigen is unknown. Treatment described: oral pan-JAK inhibitor, 5-10 mg twice daily. Cell sorting on a FACSAria was used to separate CD4+ and CD8+ T cells from the PBMCs. RNA extraction was followed by reverse transcription into cDNA, which acted as the sequencing template. Here immunoSEQ multiplex PCR was the method, and the copy in TCRdb shows in-frame clones only, minus some. The data hold about 140,000 clones, with around 87% observed a single time. These data come from a study of CD8+ T cells in alopecia areata. General observations from the study: The treated group had a single nonresponder, limiting CD8+ expansion-response conclusions. In scalp and blood during tofacitinib, many expanded lesional clones persisted.

CDR1 is SGHRS, CDR2 YFSETQ, per germline. V dropped 6 bases and J dropped 0 bases, with 13 bases sitting between them. The CDR3 totals 14 residues. Sequenced material: CD8+ T cells sorted from blood, taken at week 4, from a patient treated with tofacitinib. This chain connects TRBV5-1 to TRBJ2-7, with D possibly matching TRBD1 (6 bases). The sequence was collected from a human donor with alopecia areata. The CDR3 sequence is CASTPKDSSYEQYF. The DNA of the CDR3 is TGCGCCAGCACCCCTAAGGACAGCTCCTACGAGCAGTACTTC. The variable domain in full, completed from reference TRBV5-1 and TRBJ2-7, reads KAGVTQTPRYLIKTRGQQVTLSCSPISGHRSVSWYQQTPGQGLQFLFEYFSETQRNKGNFPGRFSGRQFSNSRSEMNVSTLELGDSALYLCASTPKDSSYEQYFGPGTRLTVT.